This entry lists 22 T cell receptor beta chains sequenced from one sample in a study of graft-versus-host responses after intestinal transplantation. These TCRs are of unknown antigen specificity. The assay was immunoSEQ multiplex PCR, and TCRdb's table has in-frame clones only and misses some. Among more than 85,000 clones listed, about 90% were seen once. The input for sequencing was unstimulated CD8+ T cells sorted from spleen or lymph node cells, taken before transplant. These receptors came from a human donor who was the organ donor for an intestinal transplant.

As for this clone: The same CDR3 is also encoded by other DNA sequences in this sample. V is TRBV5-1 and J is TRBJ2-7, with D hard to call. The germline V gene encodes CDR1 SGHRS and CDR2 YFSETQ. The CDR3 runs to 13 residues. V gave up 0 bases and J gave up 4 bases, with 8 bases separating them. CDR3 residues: CASSLGLVYEQYF. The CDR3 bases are TGCGCCAGCAGCTTGGGACTTGTGTACGAGCAGTACTTC.

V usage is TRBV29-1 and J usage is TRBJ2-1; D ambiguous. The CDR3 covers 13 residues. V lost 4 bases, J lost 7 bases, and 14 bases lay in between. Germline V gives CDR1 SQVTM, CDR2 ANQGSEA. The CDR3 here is CSVAFSNTNEQFF. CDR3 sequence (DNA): TGCAGCGTTGCTTTTTCCAATACAAATGAGCAGTTCTTC.

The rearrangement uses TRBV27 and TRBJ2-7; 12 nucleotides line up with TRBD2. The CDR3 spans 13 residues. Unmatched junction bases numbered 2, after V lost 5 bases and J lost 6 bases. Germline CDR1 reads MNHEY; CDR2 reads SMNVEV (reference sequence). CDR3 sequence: CASSTGLAGEQYF. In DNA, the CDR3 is TGTGCCAGCAGTACGGGACTAGCGGGCGAGCAGTACTTC.

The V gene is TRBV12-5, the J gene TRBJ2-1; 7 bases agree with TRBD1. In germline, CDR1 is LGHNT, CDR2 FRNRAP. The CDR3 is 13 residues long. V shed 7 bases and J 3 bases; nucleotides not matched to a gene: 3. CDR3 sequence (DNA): TGTGCTAGTGCCGGACAGGACTACAATGAGCAGTTCTTC. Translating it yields CASAGQDYNEQFF.

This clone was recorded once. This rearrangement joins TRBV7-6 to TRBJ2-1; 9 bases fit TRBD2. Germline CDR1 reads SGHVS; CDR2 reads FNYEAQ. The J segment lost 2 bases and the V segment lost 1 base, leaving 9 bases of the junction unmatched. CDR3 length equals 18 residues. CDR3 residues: CASSLGAGGHGAYNEQFF. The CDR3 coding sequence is TGTGCCAGCAGCTTAGGAGCGGGAGGACACGGGGCCTACAATGAGCAGTTCTTC.

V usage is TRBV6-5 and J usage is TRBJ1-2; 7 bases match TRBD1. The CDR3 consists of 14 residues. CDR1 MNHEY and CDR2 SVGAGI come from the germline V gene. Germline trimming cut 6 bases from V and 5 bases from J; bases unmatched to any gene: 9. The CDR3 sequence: CASSHRGLRYGYTF. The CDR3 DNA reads TGTGCCAGCAGCCACAGGGGTCTGAGATATGGCTACACCTTC.

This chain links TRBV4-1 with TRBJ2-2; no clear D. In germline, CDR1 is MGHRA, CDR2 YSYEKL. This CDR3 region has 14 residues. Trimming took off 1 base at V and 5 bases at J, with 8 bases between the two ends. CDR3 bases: TGCGCCAGCAGCCAAGTACCCACAACCGGGGAGCTGTTTTTT. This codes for CASSQVPTTGELFF.

The CDR3 nucleotides are TGTGCCAGCGCATTCGGGAGTTACTCCTACAATGAGCAGTTCTTC. Translating gives CASAFGSYSYNEQFF. The rearrangement links TRBV6-5 to TRBJ2-1; perhaps TRBD2 as D (6 bases). Trimming took off 8 bases at V and 0 bases at J, with 14 bases between the two ends. Germline CDR1 MNHEY, CDR2 SVGAGI. The CDR3 is 15 residues long.

CDR3 amino acids: CASSFRPTPIAGAADTQYF. In DNA form, the CDR3 reads TGTGCCAGCAGCTTCAGGCCGACACCGATAGCGGGAGCGGCAGATACGCAGTATTTT. V is TRBV11-2 and J is TRBJ2-3, with 9 bases lining up with TRBD2. Trimming cost V 3 bases and J 4 bases; bases outside gene matches: 17. Germline assignment: CDR1 SGHAT and CDR2 FQNNGV. The CDR3 contains 19 residues.

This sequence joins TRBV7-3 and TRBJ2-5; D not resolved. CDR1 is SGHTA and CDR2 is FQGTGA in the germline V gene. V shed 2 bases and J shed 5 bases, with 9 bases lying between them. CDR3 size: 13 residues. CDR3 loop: CASSLDKWETQYF. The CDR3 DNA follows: TGTGCCAGCAGCTTAGACAAATGGGAGACCCAGTACTTC.

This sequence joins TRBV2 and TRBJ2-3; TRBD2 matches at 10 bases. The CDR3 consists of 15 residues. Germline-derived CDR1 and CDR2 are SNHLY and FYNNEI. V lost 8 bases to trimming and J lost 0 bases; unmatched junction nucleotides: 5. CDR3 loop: CASPLTSGSTDTQYF. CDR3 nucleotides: TGTGCCAGCCCGCTGACTAGCGGGAGCACAGATACGCAGTATTTT. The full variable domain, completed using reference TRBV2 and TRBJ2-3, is EPEVTQTPSHQVTQMGQEVILRCVPISNHLYFYWYRQILGQKVEFLVSFYNNEISEKSEIFDDQFSVERPDGSNFTLKIRSTKLEDSAMYFCASPLTSGSTDTQYFGPGTRLTVL.

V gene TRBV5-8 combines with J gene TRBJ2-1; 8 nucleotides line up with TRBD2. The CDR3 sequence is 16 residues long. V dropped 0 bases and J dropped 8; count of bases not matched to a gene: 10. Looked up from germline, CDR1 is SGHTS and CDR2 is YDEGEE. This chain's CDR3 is CASSLELAALFDEQFF. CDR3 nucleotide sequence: TGTGCCAGCAGCTTGGAACTAGCGGCTCTATTCGATGAGCAGTTCTTC.

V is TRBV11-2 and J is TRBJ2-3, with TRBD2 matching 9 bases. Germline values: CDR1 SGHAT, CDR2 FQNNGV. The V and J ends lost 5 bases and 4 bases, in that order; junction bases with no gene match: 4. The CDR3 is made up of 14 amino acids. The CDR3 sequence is CASSTGTSPDTQYF. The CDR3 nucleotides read TGTGCCAGCAGCACCGGGACTAGCCCAGATACGCAGTATTTT.

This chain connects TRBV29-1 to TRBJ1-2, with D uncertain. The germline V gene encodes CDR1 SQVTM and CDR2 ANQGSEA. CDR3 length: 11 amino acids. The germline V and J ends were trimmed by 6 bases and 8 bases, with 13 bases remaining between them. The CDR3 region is CSVRGPRGYTF. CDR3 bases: TGCAGCGTACGGGGTCCGAGGGGCTACACCTTC. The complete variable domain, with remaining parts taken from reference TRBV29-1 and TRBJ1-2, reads SAVISQKPSRDICQRGTSLTIQCQVDSQVTMMFWYRQQPGQSLTLIATANQGSEATYESGFVIDKFPISRPNLTFSTLTVSNMSPEDSSIYLCSVRGPRGYTFGSGTRLTVV.

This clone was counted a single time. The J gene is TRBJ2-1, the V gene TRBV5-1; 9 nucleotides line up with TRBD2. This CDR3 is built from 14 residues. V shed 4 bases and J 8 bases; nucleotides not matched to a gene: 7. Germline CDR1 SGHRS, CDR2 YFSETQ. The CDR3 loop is CASSLSGGLDEQFF. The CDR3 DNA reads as TGCGCCAGCAGCCTGAGCGGGGGGTTGGATGAGCAGTTCTTC. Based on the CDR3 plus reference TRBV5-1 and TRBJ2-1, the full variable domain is KAGVTQTPRYLIKTRGQQVTLSCSPISGHRSVSWYQQTPGQGLQFLFEYFSETQRNKGNFPGRFSGRQFSNSRSEMNVSTLELGDSALYLCASSLSGGLDEQFFGPGTRLTVL.

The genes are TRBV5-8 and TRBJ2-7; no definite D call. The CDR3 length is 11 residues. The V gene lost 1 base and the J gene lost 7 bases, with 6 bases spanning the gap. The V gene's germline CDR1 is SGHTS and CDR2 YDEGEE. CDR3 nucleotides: TGTGCCAGCAGCTTGAAGAGAGAGCAGTACTTC. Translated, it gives CASSLKREQYF.

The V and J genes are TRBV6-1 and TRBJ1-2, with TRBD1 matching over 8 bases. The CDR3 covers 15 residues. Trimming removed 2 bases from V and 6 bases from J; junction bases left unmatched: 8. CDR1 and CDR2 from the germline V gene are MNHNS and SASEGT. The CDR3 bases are TGTGCCAGCAGTGAATGGCTCAGGGGGCAACATGGCTACACCTTC. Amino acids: CASSEWLRGQHGYTF.

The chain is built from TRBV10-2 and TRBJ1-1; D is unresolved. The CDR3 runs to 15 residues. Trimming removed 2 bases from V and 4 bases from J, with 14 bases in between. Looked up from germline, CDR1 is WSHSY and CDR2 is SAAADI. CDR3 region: CASSEIRVVRTEAFF. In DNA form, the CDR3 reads TGCGCCAGCAGTGAGATCCGGGTAGTACGCACTGAAGCTTTCTTT.

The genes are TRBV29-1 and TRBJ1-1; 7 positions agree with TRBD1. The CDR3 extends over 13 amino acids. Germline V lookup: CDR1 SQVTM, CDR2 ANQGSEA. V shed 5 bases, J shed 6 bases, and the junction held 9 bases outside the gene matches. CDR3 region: CSVTQGGWSEAFF. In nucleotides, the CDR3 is TGCAGCGTTACTCAGGGGGGCTGGTCTGAAGCTTTCTTT.

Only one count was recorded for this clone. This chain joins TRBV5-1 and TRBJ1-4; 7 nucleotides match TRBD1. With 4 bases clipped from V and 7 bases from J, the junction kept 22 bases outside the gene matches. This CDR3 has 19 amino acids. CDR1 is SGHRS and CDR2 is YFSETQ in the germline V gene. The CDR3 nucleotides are TGCGCCAGCAGCAACGATGATCTAACCAGGACAGGAGGGTCTGAAAAACTGTTTTTT. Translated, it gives CASSNDDLTRTGGSEKLFF.

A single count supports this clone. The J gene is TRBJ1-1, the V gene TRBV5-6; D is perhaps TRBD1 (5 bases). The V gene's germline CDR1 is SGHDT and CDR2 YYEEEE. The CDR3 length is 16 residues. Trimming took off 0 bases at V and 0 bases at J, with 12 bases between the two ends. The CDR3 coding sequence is TGTGCCAGCAGCTTGGCGCCCCAGGGCATGAACACTGAAGCTTTCTTT. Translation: CASSLAPQGMNTEAFF.

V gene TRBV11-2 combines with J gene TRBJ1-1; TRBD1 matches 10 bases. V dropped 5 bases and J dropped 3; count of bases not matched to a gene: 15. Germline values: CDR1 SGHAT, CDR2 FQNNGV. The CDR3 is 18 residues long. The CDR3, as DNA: TGTGCCAGCAGCCTAAGAGGGCTGGCGGGGACAGGGGACACTGAAGCTTTCTTT. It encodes CASSLRGLAGTGDTEAFF.